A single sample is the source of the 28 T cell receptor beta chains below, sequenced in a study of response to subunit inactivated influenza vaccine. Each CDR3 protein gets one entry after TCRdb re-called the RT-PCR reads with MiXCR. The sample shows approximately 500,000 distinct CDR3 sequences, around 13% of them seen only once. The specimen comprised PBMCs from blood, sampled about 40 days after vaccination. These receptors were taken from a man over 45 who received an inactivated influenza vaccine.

CDR3 nucleotide sequence: TGCAGTGCTAACAATTTCAGGGGTTCCCCTTACGAGCAGTACTTC. Its translation is CSANNFRGSPYEQYF. This chain connects TRBV20-1 to TRBJ2-7; D is possibly TRBD1 (6 bases). The germline V gene has CDR1 DFQATT and CDR2 SNEGSKA (reference sequence). The CDR3 spans 15 residues. V was shortened by 4 bases and J by 4 bases, with 20 bases between the two germline ends.

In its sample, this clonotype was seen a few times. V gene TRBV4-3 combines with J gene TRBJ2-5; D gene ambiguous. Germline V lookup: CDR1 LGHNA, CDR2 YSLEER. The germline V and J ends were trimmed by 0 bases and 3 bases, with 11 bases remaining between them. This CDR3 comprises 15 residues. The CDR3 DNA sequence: TGCGCCAGCAGCCAAGATCTTCGGGCAGAAGAGACCCAGTACTTC. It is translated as CASSQDLRAEETQYF.

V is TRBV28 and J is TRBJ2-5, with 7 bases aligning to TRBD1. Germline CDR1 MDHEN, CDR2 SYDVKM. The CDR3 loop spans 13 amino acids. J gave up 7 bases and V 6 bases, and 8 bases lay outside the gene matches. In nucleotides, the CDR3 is TGTGCCAGCAGAACGGACAGGCCCGGGACCCAGTACTTC. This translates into CASRTDRPGTQYF.

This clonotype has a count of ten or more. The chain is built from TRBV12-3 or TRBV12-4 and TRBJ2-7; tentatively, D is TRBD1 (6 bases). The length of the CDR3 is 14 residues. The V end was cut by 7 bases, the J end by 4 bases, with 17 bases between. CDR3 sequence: CASMAQGIEYEQYF. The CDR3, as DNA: TGTGCCAGCATGGCACAGGGTATTGAGTACGAGCAGTACTTC.

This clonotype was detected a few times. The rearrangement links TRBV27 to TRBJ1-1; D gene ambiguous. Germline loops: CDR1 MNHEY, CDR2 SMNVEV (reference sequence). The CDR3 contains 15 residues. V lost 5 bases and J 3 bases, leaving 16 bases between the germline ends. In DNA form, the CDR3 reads TGTGCCAGCAGTCCCAGAAGGGAATTGGACACTGAAGCTTTCTTT. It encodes CASSPRRELDTEAFF.

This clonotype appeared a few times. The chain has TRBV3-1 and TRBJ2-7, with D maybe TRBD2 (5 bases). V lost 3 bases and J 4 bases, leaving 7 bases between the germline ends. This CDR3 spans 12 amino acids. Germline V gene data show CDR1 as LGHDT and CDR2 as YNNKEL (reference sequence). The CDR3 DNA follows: TGTGCCAGCAGCCAGAGAGGGTACGAGCAGTACTTC. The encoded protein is CASSQRGYEQYF.

The CDR3 sequence: CASNSGGISYEQYF. In DNA, the CDR3 is TGTGCCAGCAACTCAGGGGGGATCTCCTACGAGCAGTACTTC. The chain couples TRBV6-2 or TRBV6-3 to TRBJ2-7, with a tentative D call TRBD1 (7 bases). Trimming removed 7 bases at V and 0 bases at J, with 13 bases between. Germline values: CDR1 MNHEY, CDR2 SVGEGT. CDR3 length equals 14 residues.

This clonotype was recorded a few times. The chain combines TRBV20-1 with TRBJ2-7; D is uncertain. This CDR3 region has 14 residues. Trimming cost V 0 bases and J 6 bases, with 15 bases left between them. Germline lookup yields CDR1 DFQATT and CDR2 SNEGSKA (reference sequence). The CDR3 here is CSARDLDSWSEQYF. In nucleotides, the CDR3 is TGCAGTGCTAGAGATTTGGATAGTTGGTCCGAGCAGTACTTC.

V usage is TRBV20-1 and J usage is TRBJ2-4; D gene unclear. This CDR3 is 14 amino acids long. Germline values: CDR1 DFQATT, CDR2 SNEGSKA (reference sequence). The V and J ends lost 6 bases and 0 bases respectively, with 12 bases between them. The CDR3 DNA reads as TGCAGTGCCCTAGAATCTCTAGCCAAAAACATTCAGTACTTC. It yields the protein CSALESLAKNIQYF.

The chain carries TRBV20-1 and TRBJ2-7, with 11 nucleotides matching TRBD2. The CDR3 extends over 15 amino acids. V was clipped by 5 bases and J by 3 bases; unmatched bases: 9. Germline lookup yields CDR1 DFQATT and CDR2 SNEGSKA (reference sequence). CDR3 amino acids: CSARNLAGGRYEQYF. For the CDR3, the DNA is TGCAGTGCTCGGAATTTAGCGGGAGGGCGCTACGAGCAGTACTTC.

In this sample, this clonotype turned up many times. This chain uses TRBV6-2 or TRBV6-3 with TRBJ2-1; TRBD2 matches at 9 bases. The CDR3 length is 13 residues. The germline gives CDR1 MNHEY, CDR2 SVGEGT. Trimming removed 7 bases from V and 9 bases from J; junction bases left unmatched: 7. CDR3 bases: TGTGCCAGCAAAGTAGATAGCGGGGGTGAGCAGTTCTTC. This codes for CASKVDSGGEQFF.

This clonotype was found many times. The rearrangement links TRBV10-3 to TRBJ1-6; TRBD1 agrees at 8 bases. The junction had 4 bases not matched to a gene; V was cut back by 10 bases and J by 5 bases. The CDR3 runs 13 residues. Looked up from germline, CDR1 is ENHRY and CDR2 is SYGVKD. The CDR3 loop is CASKTGDNSPLHF. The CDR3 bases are TGTGCCAGCAAGACAGGGGATAATTCACCCCTCCACTTT.

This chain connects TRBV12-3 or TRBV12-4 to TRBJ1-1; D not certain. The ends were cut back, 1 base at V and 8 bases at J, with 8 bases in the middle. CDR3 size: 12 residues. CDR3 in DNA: TGTGCCAGCAGTTTAGACGGGCGAGAAGCTTTCTTT. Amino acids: CASSLDGREAFF.

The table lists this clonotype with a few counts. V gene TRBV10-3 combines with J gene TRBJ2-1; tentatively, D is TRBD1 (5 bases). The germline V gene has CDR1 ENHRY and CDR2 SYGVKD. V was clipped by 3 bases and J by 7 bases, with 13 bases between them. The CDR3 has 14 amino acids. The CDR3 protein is CAISDDQRGNEQFF. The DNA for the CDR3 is TGTGCCATCAGTGACGATCAAAGGGGTAATGAGCAGTTCTTC.

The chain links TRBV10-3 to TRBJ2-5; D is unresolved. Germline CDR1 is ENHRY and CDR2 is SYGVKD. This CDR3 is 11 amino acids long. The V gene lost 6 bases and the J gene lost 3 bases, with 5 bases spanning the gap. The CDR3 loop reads CAISFKETQYF. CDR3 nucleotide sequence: TGTGCCATCAGCTTCAAAGAGACCCAGTACTTC.

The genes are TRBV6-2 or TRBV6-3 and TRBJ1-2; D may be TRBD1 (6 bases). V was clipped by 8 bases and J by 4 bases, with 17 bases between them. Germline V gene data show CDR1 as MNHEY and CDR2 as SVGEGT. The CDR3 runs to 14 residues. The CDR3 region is CASGTQGLFYGYTF. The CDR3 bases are TGTGCCAGCGGAACCCAGGGGCTTTTCTATGGCTACACCTTC.

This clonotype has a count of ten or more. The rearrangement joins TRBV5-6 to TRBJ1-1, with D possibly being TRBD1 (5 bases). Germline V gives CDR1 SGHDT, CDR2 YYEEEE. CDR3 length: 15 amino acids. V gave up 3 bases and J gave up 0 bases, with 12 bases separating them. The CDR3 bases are TGTGCCAGCAGCTCACCGGGGGTCATGAACACTGAAGCTTTCTTT. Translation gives CASSSPGVMNTEAFF.

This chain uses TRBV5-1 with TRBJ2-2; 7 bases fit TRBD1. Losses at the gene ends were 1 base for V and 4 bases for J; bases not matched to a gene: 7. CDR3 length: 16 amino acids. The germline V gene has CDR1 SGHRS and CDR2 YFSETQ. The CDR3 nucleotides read TGCGCCAGCAGCTTGTTTCTCAGGGGGTCCACCGGGGAGCTGTTTTTT. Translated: CASSLFLRGSTGELFF.

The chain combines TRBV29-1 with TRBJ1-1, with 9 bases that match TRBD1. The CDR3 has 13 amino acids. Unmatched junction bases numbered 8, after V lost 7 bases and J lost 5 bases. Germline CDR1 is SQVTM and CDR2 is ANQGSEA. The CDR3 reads CSAADRGGTEAFF. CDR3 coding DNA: TGCAGCGCAGCGGACAGGGGCGGAACTGAAGCTTTCTTT.

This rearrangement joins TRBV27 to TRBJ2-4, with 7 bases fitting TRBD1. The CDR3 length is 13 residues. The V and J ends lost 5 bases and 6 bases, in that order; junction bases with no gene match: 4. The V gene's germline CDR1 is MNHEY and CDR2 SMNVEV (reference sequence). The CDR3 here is CASSRQGRNIQYF. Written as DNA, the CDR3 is TGTGCCAGCAGTCGACAGGGCAGAAACATTCAGTACTTC.

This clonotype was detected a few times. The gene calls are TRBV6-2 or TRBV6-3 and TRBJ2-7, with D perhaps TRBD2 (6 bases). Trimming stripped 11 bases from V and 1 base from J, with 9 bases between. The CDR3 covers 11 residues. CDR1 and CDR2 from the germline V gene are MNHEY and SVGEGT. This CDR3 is CAAGLSYEQYF. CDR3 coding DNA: TGTGCCGCGGGGCTATCCTACGAGCAGTACTTC.

The CDR3 region has the DNA TGTGCCAGCAGCCAATCGTCCCGGGTAGGGCAGCCCCAGCATTTT. Residues: CASSQSSRVGQPQHF. The chain couples TRBV16 to TRBJ1-5; D unclear. Trimming took 0 bases from V and 7 from J, leaving 13 bases between them. CDR3 length: 15 amino acids. Germline V gene lookup returns CDR1 KGHSY and CDR2 FQNENV. Filled out from reference TRBV16 and TRBJ1-5, the complete variable domain reads GEEVAQTPKHLVRGEGQKAKLYCAPIKGHSYVFWYQQVLKNEFKFLISFQNENVFDETGMPKERFSAKCLPNSPCSLEIQATKLEDSAVYFCASSQSSRVGQPQHFGDGTRLSIL.

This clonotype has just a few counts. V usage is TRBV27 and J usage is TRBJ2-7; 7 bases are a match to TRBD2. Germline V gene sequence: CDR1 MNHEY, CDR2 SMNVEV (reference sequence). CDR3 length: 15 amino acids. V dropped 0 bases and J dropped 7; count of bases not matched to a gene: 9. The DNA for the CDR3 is TGTGCCAGCAGTTTATCCCCCGGCGGGGAGGGGGAGCAGTACTTC. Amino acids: CASSLSPGGEGEQYF.

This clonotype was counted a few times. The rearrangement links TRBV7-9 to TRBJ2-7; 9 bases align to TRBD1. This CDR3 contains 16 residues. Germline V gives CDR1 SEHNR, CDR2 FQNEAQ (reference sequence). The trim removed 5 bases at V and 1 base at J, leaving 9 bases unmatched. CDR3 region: CASSPGQGLASYEQYF. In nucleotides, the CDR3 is TGTGCCAGCAGCCCTGGACAGGGGTTAGCATCCTACGAGCAGTACTTC.

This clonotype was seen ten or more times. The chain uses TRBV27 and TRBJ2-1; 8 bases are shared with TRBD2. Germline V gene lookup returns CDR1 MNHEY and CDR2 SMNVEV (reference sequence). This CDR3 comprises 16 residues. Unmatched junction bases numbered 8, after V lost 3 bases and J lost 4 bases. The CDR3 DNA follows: TGTGCCAGCAGTTTTTCCAGCGGGAGATGGTACAATGAGCAGTTCTTC. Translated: CASSFSSGRWYNEQFF.

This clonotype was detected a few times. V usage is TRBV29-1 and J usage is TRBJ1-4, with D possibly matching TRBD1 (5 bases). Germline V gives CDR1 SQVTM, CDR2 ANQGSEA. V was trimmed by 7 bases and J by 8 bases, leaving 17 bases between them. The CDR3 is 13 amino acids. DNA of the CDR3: TGCAGCGCCAAGCAGGGAGATAGAGAAAAACTGTTTTTT. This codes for CSAKQGDREKLFF.

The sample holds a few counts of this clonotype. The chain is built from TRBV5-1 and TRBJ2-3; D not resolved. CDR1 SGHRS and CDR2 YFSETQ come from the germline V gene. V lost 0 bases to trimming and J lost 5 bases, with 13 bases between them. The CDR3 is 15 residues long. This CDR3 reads CASSLGLAVGDTQYF. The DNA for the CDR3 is TGCGCCAGCAGCTTGGGACTCGCGGTCGGAGATACGCAGTATTTT.

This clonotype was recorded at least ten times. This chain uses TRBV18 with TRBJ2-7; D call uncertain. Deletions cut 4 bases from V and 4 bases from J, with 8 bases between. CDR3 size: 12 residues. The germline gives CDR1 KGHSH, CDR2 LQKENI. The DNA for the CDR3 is TGTGCCAGCTCACTGGAACATTACGAGCAGTACTTC. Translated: CASSLEHYEQYF.